This record concerns one T cell receptor beta chain sequence. The antigen is undetermined. This record belongs to a study of CD8 T cells in ankylosing spondylitis. Study results and caveats: Previous work reported some of these motif variants in the synovial fluid and blood of reactive arthritis. Seemingly characteristic of ankylosing spondylitis blood was a TCR beta motif consisting of about 8 highly homologous variants.

The CDR3 totals 15 residues. Trimming pared 1 base from V and 2 bases from J, leaving 12 bases between. Each CDR3 protein gets one entry after TCRdb re-called the 5' RACE reads with MiXCR. The repertoire includes around 320,000 distinct CDR3 sequences, more than 20% of them detected once, and 3.5% sits in the top ten. This TCR was sampled from a female donor with ankylosing spondylitis or in good health (not recorded which). The chain couples TRBV12-3 or TRBV12-4 to TRBJ2-7; no clear D. Sequencing was performed on blood, either unsorted or a sorted T cell fraction (not recorded which). In nucleotides, the CDR3 is TGTGCCAGCAGTTTAGGTCTAGTGGCAACCTACGAGCAGTACTTC. It is translated as CASSLGLVATYEQYF.